This T cell receptor beta chain emerged from a study of blood T cell repertoires in COVID-19. Germline V gene data show CDR1 as SGHAT and CDR2 as FQNNGV. The CDR3 totals 14 residues. V lost 2 bases, J lost 8 bases, and 16 bases lay in between. In the authors' workflow: Cell counts per sample came from amplifying reference gene primers. Generated by immunoSEQ multiplex PCR, the TCRdb table keeps only in-frame clones and is missing some. Clonal size and the V and J genes are those of that table, whereas D and trimming came from the DNA. The repertoire holds approximately 160,000 clones, with 90% as singletons.

The V gene is TRBV11-2, the J gene TRBJ2-7; weak D call: TRBD1 (5 bases). The sequenced sample consisted of peripheral blood. The sequence was obtained from a man aged 45-60 years with acute or convalescent COVID-19. CDR3 sequence (DNA): TGTGCCAGCAGCTTACTCAGGGCCGCTGGGCAGCAGTACTTC. Translating gives CASSLLRAAGQQYF.